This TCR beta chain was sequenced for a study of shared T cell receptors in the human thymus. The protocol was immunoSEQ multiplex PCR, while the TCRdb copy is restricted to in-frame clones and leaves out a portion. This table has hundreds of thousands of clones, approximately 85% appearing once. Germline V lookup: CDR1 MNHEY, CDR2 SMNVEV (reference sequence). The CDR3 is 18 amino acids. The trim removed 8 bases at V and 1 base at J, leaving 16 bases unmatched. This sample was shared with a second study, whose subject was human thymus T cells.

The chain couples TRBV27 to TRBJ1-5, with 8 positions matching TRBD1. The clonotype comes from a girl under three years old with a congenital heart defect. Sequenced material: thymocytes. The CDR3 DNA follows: TGTGCCAGCGCAGACGGGGGCAGGGGGCTAGTGAGCAATCAGCCCCAGCATTTT. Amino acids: CASADGGRGLVSNQPQHF.